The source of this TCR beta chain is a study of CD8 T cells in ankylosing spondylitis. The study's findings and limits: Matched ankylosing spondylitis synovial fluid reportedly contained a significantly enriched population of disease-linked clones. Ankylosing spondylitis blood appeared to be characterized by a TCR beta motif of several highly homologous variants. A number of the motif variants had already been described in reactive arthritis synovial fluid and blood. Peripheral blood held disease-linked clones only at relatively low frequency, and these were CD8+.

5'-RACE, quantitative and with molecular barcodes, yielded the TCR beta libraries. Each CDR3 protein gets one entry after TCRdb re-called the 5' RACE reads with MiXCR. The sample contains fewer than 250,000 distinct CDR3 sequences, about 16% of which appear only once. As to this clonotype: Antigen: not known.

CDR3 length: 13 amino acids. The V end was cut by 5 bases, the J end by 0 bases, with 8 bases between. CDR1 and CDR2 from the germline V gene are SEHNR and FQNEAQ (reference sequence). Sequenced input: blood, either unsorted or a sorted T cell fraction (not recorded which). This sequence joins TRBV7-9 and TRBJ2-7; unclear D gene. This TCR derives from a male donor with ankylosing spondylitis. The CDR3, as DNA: TGTGCCAGCAGCGGCAAGAGCTCCTACGAGCAGTACTTC. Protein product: CASSGKSSYEQYF.